This TCR beta chain was retrieved from a study of cytomegalovirus exposure and HLA in healthy donors. Germline values: CDR1 SGDLS, CDR2 YYNGEE. The length of the CDR3 is 16 residues. Trimming removed 0 bases from V and 8 bases from J; junction bases left unmatched: 5. Study results and caveats: Under in vitro conditions, a few CMV-associated chains were confirmed as specific for CMV antigens. A later analysis reportedly identified an Asian-associated ancestry cluster as carrying fewer N-insertions than the approximately 640-donor mean.

Amplification used 60 Vbeta primers and 13 Jbeta primers. Generated by immunoSEQ multiplex PCR, the TCRdb table keeps only in-frame clones and is missing some. The sample includes 200,000 to 250,000 clones, about three quarters seen only once; the top ten take about 16%. In regard to this clone: The antigen remains undetermined.

The donors were healthy bone marrow donors. Nominally healthy donors were sampled, though unrecorded immune exposures were likely. This receptor was obtained from a man aged 35-49 years in good health and CMV-seronegative. This chain joins TRBV9 and TRBJ2-2, with 12 bases fitting TRBD2. The sequencing input was PBMCs. This CDR3 is CASSVGTSGAHGELFF. Here the CDR3 DNA reads TGTGCCAGCAGCGTAGGGACTAGCGGGGCCCATGGGGAGCTGTTTTTT.